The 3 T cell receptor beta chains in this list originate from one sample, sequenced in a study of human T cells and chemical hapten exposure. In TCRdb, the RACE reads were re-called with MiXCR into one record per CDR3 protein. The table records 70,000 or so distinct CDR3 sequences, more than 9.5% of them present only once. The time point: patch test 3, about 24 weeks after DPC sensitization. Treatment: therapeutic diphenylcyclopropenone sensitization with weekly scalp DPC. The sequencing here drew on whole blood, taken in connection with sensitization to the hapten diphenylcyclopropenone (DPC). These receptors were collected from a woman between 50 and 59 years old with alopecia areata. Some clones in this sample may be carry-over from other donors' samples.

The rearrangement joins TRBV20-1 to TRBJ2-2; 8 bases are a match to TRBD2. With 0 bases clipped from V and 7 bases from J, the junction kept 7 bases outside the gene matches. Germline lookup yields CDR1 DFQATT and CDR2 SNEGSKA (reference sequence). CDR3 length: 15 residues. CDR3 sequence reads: CSARESGGPGGELFF. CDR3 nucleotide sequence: TGCAGTGCTAGAGAGTCGGGAGGGCCAGGCGGGGAGCTGTTTTTT.

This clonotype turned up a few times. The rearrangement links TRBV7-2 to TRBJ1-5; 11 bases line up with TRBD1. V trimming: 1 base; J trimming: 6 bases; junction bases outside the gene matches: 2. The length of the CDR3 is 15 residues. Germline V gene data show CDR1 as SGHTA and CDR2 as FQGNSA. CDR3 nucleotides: TGTGCCAGCAGCTTAGGAGGGACAGGGGGTCAGCCCCAGCATTTT. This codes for CASSLGGTGGQPQHF.

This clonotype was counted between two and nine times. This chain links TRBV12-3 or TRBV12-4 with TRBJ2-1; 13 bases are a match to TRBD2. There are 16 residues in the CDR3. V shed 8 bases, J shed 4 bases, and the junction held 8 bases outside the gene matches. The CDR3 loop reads CASSPGTSGVYNEQFF. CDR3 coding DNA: TGTGCCAGCTCCCCCGGGACTAGCGGGGTATACAATGAGCAGTTCTTC.